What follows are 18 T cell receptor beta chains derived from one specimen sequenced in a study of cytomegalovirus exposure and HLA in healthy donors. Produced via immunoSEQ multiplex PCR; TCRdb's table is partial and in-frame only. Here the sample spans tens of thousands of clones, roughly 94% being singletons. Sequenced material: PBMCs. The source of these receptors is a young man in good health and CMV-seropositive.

Here the CDR3 DNA reads TGTGCCAGCAGTTCGACTAGCGGGACAGGGGAGACCCAGTACTTC. This codes for CASSSTSGTGETQYF. This chain uses TRBV28 with TRBJ2-5; TRBD2 matches 11 bases. CDR1 is MDHEN and CDR2 is SYDVKM in the germline V gene. Trimming took 4 bases from V and 5 from J; bases not matched to a gene: 6. The CDR3 spans 15 residues.

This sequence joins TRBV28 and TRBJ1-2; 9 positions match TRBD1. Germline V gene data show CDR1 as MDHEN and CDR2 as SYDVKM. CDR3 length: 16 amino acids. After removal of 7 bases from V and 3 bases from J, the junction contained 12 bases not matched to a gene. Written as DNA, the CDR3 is TGTGCCAGCATGAGTTACAGGGGGCGAATAGACTATGGCTACACCTTC. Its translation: CASMSYRGRIDYGYTF.

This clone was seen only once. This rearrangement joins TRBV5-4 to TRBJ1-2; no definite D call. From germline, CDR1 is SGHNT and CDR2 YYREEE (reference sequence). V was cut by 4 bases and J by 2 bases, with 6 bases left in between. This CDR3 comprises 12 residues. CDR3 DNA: TGTGCCAGCAGCAGCAAAAACTATGGCTACACCTTC. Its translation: CASSSKNYGYTF.

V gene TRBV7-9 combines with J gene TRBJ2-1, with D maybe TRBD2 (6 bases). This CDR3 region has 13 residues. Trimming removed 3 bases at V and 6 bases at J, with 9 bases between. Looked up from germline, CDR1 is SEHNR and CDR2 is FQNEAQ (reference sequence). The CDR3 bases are TGTGCCAGCAGCTTGGGACTCACCAATGAGCAGTTCTTC. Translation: CASSLGLTNEQFF.

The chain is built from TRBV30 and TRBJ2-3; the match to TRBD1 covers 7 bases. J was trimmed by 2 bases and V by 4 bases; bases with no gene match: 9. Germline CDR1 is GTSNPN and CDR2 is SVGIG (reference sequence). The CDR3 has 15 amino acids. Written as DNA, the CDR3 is TGTGCCTGGATCCCCGCCAGGGGGAACACAGATACGCAGTATTTT. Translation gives CAWIPARGNTDTQYF.

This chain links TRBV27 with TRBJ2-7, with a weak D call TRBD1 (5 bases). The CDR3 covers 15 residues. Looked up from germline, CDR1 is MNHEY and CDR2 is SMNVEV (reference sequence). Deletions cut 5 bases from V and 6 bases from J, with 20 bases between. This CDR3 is CASSLDRSSSIEQYF. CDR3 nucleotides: TGTGCCAGCAGTCTCGACAGATCAAGCTCCATCGAGCAGTACTTC.

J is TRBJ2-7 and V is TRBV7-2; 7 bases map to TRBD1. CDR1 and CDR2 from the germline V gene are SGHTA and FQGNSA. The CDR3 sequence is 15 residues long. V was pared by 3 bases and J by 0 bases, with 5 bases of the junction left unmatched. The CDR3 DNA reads TGTGCCAGCAGCTTTGGGACAGACAGCTCCTACGAGCAGTACTTC. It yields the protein CASSFGTDSSYEQYF.

CDR3 nucleotides: TGTGCCAGCAGCTTAATAACGGGAAAAAACACTGAAGCTTTCTTT. Its protein product is CASSLITGKNTEAFF. The rearrangement uses TRBV11-2 and TRBJ1-1; D is undetermined. Germline V gene data show CDR1 as SGHAT and CDR2 as FQNNGV. The CDR3 totals 15 residues. The V gene lost 2 bases and the J gene lost 2 bases, with 12 bases spanning the gap.

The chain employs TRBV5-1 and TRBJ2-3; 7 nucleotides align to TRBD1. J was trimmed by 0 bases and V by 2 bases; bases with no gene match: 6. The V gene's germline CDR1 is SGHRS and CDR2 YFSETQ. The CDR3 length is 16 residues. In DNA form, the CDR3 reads TGCGCCAGCAGCTTACACGACAGGGTGAGCACAGATACGCAGTATTTT. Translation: CASSLHDRVSTDTQYF.

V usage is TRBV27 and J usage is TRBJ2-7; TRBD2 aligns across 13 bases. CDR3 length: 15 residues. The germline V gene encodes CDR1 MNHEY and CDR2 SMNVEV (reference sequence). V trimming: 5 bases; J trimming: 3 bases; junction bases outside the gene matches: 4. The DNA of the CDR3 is TGTGCCAGCAGTCCCGGGACTAGCGGGAACTACGAGCAGTACTTC. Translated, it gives CASSPGTSGNYEQYF.

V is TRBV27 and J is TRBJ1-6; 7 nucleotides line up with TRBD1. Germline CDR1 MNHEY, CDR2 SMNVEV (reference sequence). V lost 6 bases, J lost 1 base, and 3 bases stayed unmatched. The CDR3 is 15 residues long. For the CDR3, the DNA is TGTGCCAGCAGGATACAGGGGTCCTATAATTCACCCCTCCACTTT. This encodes CASRIQGSYNSPLHF.

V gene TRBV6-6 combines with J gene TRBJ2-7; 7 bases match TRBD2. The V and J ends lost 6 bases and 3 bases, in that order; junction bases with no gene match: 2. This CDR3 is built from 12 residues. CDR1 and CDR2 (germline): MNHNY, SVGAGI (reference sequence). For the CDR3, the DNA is TGTGCCAGCAGGCCGGGGGGCTACGAGCAGTACTTC. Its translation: CASRPGGYEQYF.

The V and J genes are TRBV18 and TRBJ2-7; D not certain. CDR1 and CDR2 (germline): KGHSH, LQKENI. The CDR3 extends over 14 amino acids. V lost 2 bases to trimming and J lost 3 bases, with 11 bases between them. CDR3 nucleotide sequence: TGTGCCAGCTCACCAGGGTATTCTAGCTACGAGCAGTACTTC. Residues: CASSPGYSSYEQYF. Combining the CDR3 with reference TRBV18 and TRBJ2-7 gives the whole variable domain NAGVMQNPRHLVRRRGQEARLRCSPMKGHSHVYWYRQLPEEGLKFMVYLQKENIIDESGMPKERFSAEFPKEGPSILRIQQVVRGDSAAYFCASSPGYSSYEQYFGPGTRLTVT.

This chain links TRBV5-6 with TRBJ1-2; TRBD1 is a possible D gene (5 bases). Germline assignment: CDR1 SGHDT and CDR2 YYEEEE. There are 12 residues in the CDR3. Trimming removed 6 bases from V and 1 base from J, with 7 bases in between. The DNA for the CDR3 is TGTGCCAGCAAAGGGGTTAACTATGGCTACACCTTC. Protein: CASKGVNYGYTF.

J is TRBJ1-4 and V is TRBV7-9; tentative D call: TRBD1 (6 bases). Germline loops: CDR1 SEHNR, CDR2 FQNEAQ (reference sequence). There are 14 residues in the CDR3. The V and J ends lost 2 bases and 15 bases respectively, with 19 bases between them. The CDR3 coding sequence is TGTGCCAGCAGCTTATCCCATGACAGGATCTTGATGTTTTTT. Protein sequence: CASSLSHDRILMFF.

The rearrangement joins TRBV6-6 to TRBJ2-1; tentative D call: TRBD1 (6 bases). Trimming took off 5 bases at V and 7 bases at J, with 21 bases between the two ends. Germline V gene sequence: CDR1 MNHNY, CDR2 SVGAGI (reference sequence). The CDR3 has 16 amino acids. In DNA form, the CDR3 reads TGTGCCAGCAGTGGCTACAGGGAGTGGGGTTTAAATGAGCAGTTCTTC. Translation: CASSGYREWGLNEQFF.

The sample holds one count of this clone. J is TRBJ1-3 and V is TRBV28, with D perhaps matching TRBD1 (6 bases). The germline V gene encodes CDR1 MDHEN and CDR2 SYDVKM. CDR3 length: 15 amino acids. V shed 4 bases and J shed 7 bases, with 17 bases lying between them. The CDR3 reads CASSSIQGSRNTIYF. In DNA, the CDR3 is TGTGCCAGCAGTTCAATACAGGGTTCTCGGAACACCATATATTTT.

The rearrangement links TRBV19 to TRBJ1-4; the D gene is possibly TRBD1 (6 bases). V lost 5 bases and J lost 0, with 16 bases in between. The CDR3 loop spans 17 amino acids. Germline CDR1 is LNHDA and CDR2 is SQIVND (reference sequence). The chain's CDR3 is CASSRWTVSATNEKLFF. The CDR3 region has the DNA TGTGCCAGTAGTCGATGGACAGTATCTGCAACTAATGAAAAACTGTTTTTT. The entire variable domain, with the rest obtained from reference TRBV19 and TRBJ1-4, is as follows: DGGITQSPKYLFRKEGQNVTLSCEQNLNHDAMYWYRQDPGQGLRLIYYSQIVNDFQKGDIAEGYSVSREKKESFPLTVTSAQKNPTAFYLCASSRWTVSATNEKLFFGSGTQLSVL.